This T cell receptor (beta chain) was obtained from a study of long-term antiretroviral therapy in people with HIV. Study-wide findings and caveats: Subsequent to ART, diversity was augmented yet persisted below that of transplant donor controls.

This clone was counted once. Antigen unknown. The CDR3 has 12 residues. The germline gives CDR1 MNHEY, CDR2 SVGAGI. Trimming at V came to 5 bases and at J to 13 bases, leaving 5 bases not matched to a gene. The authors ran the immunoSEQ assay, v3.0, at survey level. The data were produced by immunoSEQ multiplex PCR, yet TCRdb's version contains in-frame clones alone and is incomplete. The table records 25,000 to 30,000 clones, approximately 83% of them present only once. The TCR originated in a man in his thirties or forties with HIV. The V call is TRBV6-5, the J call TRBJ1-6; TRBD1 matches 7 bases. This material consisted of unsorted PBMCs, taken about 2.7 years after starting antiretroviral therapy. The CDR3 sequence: CASSTGVRPLHF. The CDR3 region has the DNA TGTGCCAGCAGTACAGGGGTCCGTCCCCTCCACTTT.